Listed below are T cell receptor beta chains from one sample, sequenced in a study of identical twins. In TCRdb, the 5' RACE reads were re-called with MiXCR into one record per CDR3 protein. This table has 1.5 million to 2 million distinct CDR3 sequences, less than 35% appearing once. The specimen was cord blood. Receptors originate from a newborn girl in good health. Each CDR3 is given with its conserved first and last residue. Each record gives: V gene, clone size, J gene, D gene, CDR3 DNA, CDR3 protein. The D gene is left open where the match is weak. Clone size is stated in some rows and not others, as once, few, many or a class when expanded.

TRBV12-3/TRBV12-4,.,TRBJ2-2,.,TGTGCCAGCAGTTCCCCAATCGCTAACGGGGAGCTGTTTTTT,CASSSPIANGELFF
TRBV20-1,.,TRBJ2-3,TRBD2,TGCAGTGCCCGGCTCCTCCTAGCGGGGGGGGCAGATACGCAGTATTTT,CSARLLLAGGADTQYF
TRBV27,.,TRBJ1-2,.,TGTGCCAGCAGTTTCTCAGGCGGCAGTTCCTTCTATGGCTACACCTTC,CASSFSGGSSFYGYTF
TRBV4-2,many,TRBJ2-1,TRBD2,TGTGCCAGCAGCCAAGGGACTAGCGGGGACAATGAGCAGTTCTTC,CASSQGTSGDNEQFF
TRBV7-2,many,TRBJ2-3,.,TGTGCCAGCAGCTTCCATGTTCGGAACACAGATACGCAGTATTTT,CASSFHVRNTDTQYF
TRBV5-4,few,TRBJ2-5,TRBD2,TGTGCCAGCAGCTTGACTGCGGGAGGGGAAAACCAAGAGACCCAGTACTTC,CASSLTAGGENQETQYF
TRBV4-1,few,TRBJ2-7,.,TGCGCCAGCAGCCAAGTCGGGCGAAAATACGAGCAGTACTTC,CASSQVGRKYEQYF
TRBV9,.,TRBJ2-3,TRBD2,TGTGCCAGCACCTCGCTCGGACTAGCGACAGATACGCAGTATTTT,CASTSLGLATDTQYF
TRBV2,.,TRBJ1-5,TRBD1,TGTGCCAGCAGTCGCGGGACAGGGAATATTGCCAATCAGCCCCAGCATTTT,CASSRGTGNIANQPQHF
TRBV29-1,.,TRBJ1-2,TRBD1,TGCAGCGTTGGTCCCTGGACAGGGTCTCGAGGCTACACCTTC,CSVGPWTGSRGYTF
TRBV6-2/TRBV6-3,.,TRBJ2-1,TRBD2,TGTGTCAGCAGCGATGGGACTAGTTCCTACAATGAGCAGTTCTTC,CVSSDGTSSYNEQFF
TRBV6-2/TRBV6-3,.,TRBJ2-5,TRBD2,TGTGCCAGCAGTTACTCCCCTAGCGGGAGCTACGGGCAGTACTTC,CASSYSPSGSYGQYF
TRBV12-3/TRBV12-4,few,TRBJ1-1,.,TGTGCCAGCAGTTTATACCGACAGAAGGACACTGAAGCTTTCTTT,CASSLYRQKDTEAFF
TRBV7-2,few,TRBJ2-7,.,TGTGCCAGCAGCTCTCAGACGCCCTACGAGCAGTACTTC,CASSSQTPYEQYF
TRBV6-6,few,TRBJ1-3,.,TGTGCCAGCAGTTACGGGCAGCCTGGAAACACCATATATTTT,CASSYGQPGNTIYF
TRBV6-4,few,TRBJ1-2,TRBD1,TGTGCCAGCAGAGCCGGGACAGGGAACTACACCTTC,CASRAGTGNYTF
TRBV21-1,.,TRBJ1-2,.,TGTGCCAGCAGCAAAAGAGGCAGGGGCTATGGCTACACCTTC,CASSKRGRGYGYTF
TRBV20-1,.,TRBJ2-3,TRBD2,TGCAGTGCTAGTAGCGGGAGTGCTAGCACAGATACGCAGTATTTT,CSASSGSASTDTQYF
TRBV20-1,.,TRBJ2-2,TRBD2,TGCAGTGCTAGGGGGGACTACCCCGGGGAGCTGTTTTTT,CSARGDYPGELFF
TRBV12-3/TRBV12-4,few,TRBJ2-5,TRBD2,TGTGCCAGCAGCTCGGCCCGCGGGAGCCAAGAGACCCAGTACTTC,CASSSARGSQETQYF
TRBV10-3,.,TRBJ1-6,.,TGTGCCATCAGTGAGTCGGAGGGCAGGAGATATAATTCACCCCTCCACTTT,CAISESEGRRYNSPLHF
TRBV20-1,few,TRBJ2-1,TRBD2,TGCAGTGCTACGTCTGGCGGGAGGGCCTTCGGCGATGAGCAGTTCTTC,CSATSGGRAFGDEQFF
TRBV4-1,few,TRBJ2-1,TRBD2,TGCGCCAGCAGCTATCCCGGGACTAGCGGGAATGAGCAGTTCTTC,CASSYPGTSGNEQFF
TRBV7-2,.,TRBJ2-7,.,TGTGCCAGCAGCTCTGGACGGACCATCTACGAGCAGTACTTC,CASSSGRTIYEQYF
TRBV12-3/TRBV12-4,many,TRBJ2-3,.,TGTGCCAGCAGTTTACGACAGCCAGATACGCAGTATTTT,CASSLRQPDTQYF
TRBV28,.,TRBJ2-7,.,TGTGCCAGCAGTTTAAGGGCGAGACGGAGACGAGACAATGAGCAGTACTTC,CASSLRARRRRDNEQYF